A single sample is the source of the 10 T cell receptor beta chains below, sequenced in a study of blood T cell repertoires in COVID-19. Repertoires were generated with immunoSEQ multiplex PCR, while TCRdb's copy carries only in-frame clones and drops some. The sample comprises 330,000 or so clones, approximately 90% of which are singletons, and around 3.9% rests with the top ten. The specimen was peripheral blood. The receptors derive from a woman aged 55-75 years with COVID-19, enrolled during active disease.

The CDR3: CATTSGGPRGRGYTF. In nucleotides, the CDR3 is TGTGCCACCACATCGGGGGGGCCCAGGGGACGCGGCTACACCTTC. The V call is TRBV28, the J call TRBJ1-2; weak D call: TRBD1 (6 bases). Per germline, CDR1 MDHEN and CDR2 SYDVKM. CDR3 length equals 15 residues. V was pared by 10 bases and J by 8 bases, with 26 bases between.

The count of this clone is one. V is TRBV5-6 and J is TRBJ1-6; 8 bases align to TRBD1. There are 14 residues in the CDR3. Germline loops: CDR1 SGHDT, CDR2 YYEEEE. After removal of 4 bases from V and 9 bases from J, the junction contained 6 bases not matched to a gene. This CDR3 reads CASSRDRSGSPLHF. DNA of the CDR3: TGTGCCAGCAGCCGGGACAGGAGTGGTTCACCCCTCCACTTT.

This sequence joins TRBV4-1 and TRBJ2-3; D may be TRBD2 (7 bases). The V and J ends lost 1 base and 5 bases respectively, with 13 bases between them. CDR3 length equals 15 residues. The germline V gene has CDR1 MGHRA and CDR2 YSYEKL. This chain's CDR3 is CASSQVGGRQDTQYF. For the CDR3, the DNA is TGCGCCAGCAGCCAAGTCGGGGGGCGTCAAGATACGCAGTATTTT.

V and J are TRBV7-2 and TRBJ2-1; possibly TRBD1 for D (6 bases). Germline CDR1 is SGHTA and CDR2 is FQGNSA. This CDR3 has 14 residues. Between the trimmed V and J ends, which lost 1 base and 8 bases, there was a span of 12 bases. DNA of the CDR3: TGTGCCAGCAGCTTAGTACAGGGAACGGATGAGCAGTTCTTC. Protein: CASSLVQGTDEQFF.

V usage is TRBV7-2 and J usage is TRBJ2-7, with D possibly matching TRBD2 (5 bases). Germline CDR1 reads SGHTA; CDR2 reads FQGNSA. V lost 2 bases and J lost 2, with 13 bases in between. The CDR3 extends over 15 amino acids. DNA for the CDR3: TGTGCCAGCAGCTTATACGGGGAACCCGCCTACGAGCAGTACTTC. Its protein is CASSLYGEPAYEQYF. Drawing the rest from reference TRBV7-2 and TRBJ2-7, the complete variable domain is GAGVSQSPSNKVTEKGKDVELRCDPISGHTALYWYRQSLGQGLEFLIYFQGNSAPDKSGLPSDRFSAERTGGSVSTLTIQRTQQEDSAVYLCASSLYGEPAYEQYFGPGTRLTVT.

This clone appeared a few times. This sequence joins TRBV20-1 and TRBJ2-1; the match to TRBD2 covers 9 bases. The CDR3 has 16 amino acids. The V segment lost 3 bases and the J segment 4 bases; nucleotides outside the gene matches: 10. Germline CDR1 DFQATT, CDR2 SNEGSKA (reference sequence). The CDR3 loop is CSASPISGGHYNEQFF. CDR3 in DNA: TGCAGTGCTAGTCCGATTAGCGGGGGCCATTACAATGAGCAGTTCTTC.

The CDR3 nucleotides are TGTGCCAGCTCTAGGGCTTTCGGGGGGGAAAAACTGTTTTTT. It encodes CASSRAFGGEKLFF. J is TRBJ1-4 and V is TRBV6-5, with a tentative D call TRBD1 (5 bases). CDR3 length equals 14 residues. CDR1 MNHEY and CDR2 SVGAGI come from the germline V gene. V was shortened by 8 bases and J by 8 bases, with 18 bases between the two germline ends.

The chain employs TRBV6-1 and TRBJ2-7; D gene unclear. In germline, CDR1 is MNHNS, CDR2 SASEGT. The CDR3 consists of 13 residues. Trimming pared 0 bases from V and 2 bases from J, leaving 5 bases between. The CDR3 region has the DNA TGTGCCAGCAGTGAAGCTGGGCCCTACGAGCAGTACTTC. It yields the protein CASSEAGPYEQYF.

The rearrangement joins TRBV11-2 to TRBJ2-7, with a possible D match to TRBD1 (5 bases). V lost 1 base and J lost 1, with 11 bases in between. CDR1 SGHAT and CDR2 FQNNGV come from the germline V gene. This CDR3 spans 15 amino acids. The CDR3 loop reads CASSLGPGISYEQYF. The CDR3 nucleotides are TGTGCCAGCAGCTTAGGCCCAGGGATTTCCTACGAGCAGTACTTC. The whole variable domain, remainder taken from reference TRBV11-2 and TRBJ2-7, is EAGVAQSPRYKIIEKRQSVAFWCNPISGHATLYWYQQILGQGPKLLIQFQNNGVVDDSQLPKDRFSAERLKGVDSTLKIQPAKLEDSAVYLCASSLGPGISYEQYFGPGTRLTVT.

The J gene is TRBJ1-2, the V gene TRBV7-9; a weak D match, TRBD1 (5 bases). Trimming shortened V by 4 bases and J by 4 bases, and 13 bases separated the two germline ends. CDR1 is SEHNR, CDR2 FQNEAQ, per germline (reference sequence). The CDR3 totals 14 residues. CDR3 amino acids: CASSSPDRLYGYTF. CDR3 DNA sequence: TGTGCCAGCAGCTCGCCCGACAGACTCTATGGCTACACCTTC.